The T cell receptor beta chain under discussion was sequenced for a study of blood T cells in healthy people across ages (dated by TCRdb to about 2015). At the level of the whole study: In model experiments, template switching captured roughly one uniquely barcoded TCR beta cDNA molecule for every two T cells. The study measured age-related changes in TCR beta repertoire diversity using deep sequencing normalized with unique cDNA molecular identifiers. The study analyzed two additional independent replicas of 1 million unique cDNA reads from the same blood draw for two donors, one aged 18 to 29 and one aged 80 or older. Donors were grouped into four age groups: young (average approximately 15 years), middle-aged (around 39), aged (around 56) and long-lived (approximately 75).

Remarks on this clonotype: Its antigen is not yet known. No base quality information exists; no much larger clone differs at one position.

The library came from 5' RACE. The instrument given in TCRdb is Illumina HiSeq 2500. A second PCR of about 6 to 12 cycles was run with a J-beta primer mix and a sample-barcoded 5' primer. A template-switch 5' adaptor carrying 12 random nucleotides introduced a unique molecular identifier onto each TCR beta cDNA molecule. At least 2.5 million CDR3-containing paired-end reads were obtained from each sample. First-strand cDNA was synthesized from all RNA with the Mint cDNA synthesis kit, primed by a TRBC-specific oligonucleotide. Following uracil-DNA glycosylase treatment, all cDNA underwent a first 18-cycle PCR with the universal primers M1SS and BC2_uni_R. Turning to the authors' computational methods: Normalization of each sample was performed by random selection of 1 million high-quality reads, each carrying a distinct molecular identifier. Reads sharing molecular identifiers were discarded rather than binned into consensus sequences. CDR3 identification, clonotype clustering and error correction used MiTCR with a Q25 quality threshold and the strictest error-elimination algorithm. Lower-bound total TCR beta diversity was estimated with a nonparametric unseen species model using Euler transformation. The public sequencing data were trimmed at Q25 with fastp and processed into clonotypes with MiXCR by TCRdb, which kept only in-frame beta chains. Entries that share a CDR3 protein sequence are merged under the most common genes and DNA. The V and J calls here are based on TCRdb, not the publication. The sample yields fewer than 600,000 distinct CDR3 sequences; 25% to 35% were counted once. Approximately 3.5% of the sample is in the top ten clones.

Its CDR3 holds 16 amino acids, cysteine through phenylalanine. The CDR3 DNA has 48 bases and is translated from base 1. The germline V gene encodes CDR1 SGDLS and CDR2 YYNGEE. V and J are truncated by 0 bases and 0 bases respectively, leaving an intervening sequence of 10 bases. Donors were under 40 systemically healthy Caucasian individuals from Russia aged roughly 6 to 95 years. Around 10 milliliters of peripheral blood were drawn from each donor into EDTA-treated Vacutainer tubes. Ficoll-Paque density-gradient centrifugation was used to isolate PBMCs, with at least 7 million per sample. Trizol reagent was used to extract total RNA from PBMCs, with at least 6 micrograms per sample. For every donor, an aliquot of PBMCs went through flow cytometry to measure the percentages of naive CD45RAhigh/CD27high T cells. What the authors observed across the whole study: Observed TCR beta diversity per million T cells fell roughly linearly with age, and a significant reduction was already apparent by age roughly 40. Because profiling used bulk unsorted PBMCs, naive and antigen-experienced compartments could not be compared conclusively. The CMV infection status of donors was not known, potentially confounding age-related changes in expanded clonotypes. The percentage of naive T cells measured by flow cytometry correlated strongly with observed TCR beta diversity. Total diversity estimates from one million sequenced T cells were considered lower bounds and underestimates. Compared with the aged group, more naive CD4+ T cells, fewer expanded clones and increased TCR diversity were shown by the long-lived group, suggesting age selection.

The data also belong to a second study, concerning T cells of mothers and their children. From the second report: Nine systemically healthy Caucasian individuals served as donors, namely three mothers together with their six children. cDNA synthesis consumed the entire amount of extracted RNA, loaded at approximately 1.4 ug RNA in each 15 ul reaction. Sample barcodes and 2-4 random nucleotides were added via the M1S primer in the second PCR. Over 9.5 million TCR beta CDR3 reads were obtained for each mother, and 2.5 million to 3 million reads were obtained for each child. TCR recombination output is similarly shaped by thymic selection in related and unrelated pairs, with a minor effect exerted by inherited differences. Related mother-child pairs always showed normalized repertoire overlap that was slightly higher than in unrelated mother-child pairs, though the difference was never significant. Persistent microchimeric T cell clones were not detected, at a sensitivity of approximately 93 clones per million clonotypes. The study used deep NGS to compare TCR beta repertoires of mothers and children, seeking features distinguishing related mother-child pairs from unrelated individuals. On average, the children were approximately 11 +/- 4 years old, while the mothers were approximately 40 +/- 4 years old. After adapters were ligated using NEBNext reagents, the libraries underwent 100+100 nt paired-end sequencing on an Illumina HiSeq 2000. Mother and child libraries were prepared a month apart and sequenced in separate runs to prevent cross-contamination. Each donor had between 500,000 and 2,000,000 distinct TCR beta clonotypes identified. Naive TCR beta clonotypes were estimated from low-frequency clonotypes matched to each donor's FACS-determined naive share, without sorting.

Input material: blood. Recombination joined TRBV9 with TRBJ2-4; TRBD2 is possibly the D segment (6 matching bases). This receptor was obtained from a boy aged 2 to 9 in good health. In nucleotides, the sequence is TGTGCCAGCAGCGTAGGGAGGGGTCTAGCCAAAAACATTCAGTACTTC. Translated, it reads CASSVGRGLAKNIQYF.